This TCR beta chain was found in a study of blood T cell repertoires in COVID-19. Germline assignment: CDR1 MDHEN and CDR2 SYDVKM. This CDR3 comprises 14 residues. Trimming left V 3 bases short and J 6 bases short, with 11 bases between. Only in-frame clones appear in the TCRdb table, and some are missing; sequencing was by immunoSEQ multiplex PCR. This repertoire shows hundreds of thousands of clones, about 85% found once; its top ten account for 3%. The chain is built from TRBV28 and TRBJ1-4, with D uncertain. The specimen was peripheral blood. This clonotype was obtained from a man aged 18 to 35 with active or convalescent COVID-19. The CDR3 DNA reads TGTGCCAGCAGTTTCGGTCCATCCCATGAAAAACTGTTTTTT. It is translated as CASSFGPSHEKLFF.